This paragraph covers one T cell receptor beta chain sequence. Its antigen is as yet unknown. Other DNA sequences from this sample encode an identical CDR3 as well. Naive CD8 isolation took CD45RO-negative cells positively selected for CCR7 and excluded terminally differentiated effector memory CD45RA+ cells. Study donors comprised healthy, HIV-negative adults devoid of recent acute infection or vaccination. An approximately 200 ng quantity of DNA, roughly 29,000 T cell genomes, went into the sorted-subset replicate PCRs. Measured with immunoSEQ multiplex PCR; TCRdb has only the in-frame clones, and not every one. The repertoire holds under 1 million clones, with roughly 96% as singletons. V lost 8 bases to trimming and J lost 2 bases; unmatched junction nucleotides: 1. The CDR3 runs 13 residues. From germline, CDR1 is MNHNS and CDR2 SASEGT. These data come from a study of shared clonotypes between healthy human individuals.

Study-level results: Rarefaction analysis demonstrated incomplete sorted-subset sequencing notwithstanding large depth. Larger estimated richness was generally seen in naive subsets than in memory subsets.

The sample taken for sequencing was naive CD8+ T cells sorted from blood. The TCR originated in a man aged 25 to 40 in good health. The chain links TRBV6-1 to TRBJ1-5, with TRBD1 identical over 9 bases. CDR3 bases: TGTGCCAGCCGACAGGGGGGCAATCAGCCCCAGCATTTT. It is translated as CASRQGGNQPQHF.